This T cell receptor beta chain was identified during a study of cytomegalovirus exposure and HLA in healthy donors. Regarding the study as a whole: The study put under 200 TCR beta chains on its list as cytomegalovirus-associated.

On this clone itself: No antigen is known for it.

The PCR had 60 Vbeta and 13 Jbeta primers. The repertoire was sequenced with immunoSEQ multiplex PCR; TCRdb's copy has only in-frame clones and lacks some. The repertoire holds fewer than 120,000 clones, with roughly four fifths as singletons. This CDR3 spans 14 amino acids. Germline V gene sequence: CDR1 GTSNPN, CDR2 SVGIG (reference sequence). With 2 bases clipped from V and 4 bases from J, the junction kept 4 bases outside the gene matches. The specimen sequenced was PBMCs. The V call is TRBV30, the J call TRBJ2-7; 11 bases fit TRBD1. This TCR was sampled from a woman aged 30 to 39 in good health and CMV-seronegative. CDR3 nucleotide sequence: TGTGCCTGGAGTACAGGACAGGGGGCTTACGAGCAGTACTTC. Amino acids: CAWSTGQGAYEQYF.